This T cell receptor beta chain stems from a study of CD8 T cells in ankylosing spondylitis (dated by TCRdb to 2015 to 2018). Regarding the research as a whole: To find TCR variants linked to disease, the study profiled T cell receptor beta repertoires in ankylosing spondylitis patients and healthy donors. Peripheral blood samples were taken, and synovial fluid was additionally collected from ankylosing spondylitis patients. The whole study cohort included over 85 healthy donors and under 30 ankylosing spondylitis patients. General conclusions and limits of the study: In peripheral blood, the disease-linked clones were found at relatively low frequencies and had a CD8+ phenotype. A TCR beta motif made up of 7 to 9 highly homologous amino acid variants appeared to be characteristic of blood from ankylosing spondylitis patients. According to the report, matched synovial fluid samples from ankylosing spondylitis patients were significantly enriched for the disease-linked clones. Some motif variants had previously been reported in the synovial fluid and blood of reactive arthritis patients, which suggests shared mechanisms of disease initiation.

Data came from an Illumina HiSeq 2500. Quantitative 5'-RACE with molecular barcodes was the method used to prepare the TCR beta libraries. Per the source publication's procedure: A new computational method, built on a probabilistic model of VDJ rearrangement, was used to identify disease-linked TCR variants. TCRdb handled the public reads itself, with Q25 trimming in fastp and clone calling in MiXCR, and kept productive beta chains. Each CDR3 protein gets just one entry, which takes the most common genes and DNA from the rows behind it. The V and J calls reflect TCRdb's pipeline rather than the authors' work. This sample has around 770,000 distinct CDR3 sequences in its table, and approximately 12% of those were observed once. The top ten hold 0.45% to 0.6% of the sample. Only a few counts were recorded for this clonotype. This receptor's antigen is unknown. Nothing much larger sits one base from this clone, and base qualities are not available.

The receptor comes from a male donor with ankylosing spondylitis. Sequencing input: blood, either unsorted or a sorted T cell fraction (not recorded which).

The sequenced DNA is TGTGCCAGCAGCCTGGTCGGGGCGTCCGGGGAGCTGTTTTTT. It translates to CASSLVGASGELFF. The chain employs TRBV7-9 and TRBJ2-2, with the D assignment possibly TRBD1 or TRBD2, given 5 matching bases for each. The V and J ends are trimmed by 5 bases and 6 bases, leaving 13 bases between them. CDR1 and CDR2, per the germline V gene (reference sequence), are SEHNR and FQNEAQ. The CDR3 goes from the cysteine to the phenylalanine over 14 residues. The retained sequence is limited to the CDR3, 42 bases, with the frame set at the first base. The CDR3, completed at both ends by the reference TRBV7-9 and TRBJ2-2 genes, gives the full variable domain DTGVSQNPRHKITKRGQNVTFRCDPISEHNRLYWYRQTLGQGPEFLTYFQNEAQLEKSRLLSDRFSAERPKGSFSTLEIQRTEQGDSAMYLCASSLVGASGELFFGEGSRLTVL.